This T cell receptor (beta chain) was sequenced for a study of CD8+ T cells in alopecia areata (dated by TCRdb to the late 2010s). For the wider study: The treated patients, all with moderate-to-severe alopecia areata, were enrolled in an open-label pilot trial of oral tofacitinib given at 5 to 10 mg twice daily. Tofacitinib was given for 6 to 18 months, followed by 6 months of follow-up off drug to assess delayed response and recurrence. The SALT score, which quantifies the percentage of affected scalp surface area, was used to measure disease severity in treated patients. To study T cell clonal expansion in alopecia areata, the researchers applied high-throughput TCRbeta sequencing to both the C3H/HeJ mouse model and human patients. Human TCRbeta sequencing covered scalp tissue and sorted CD4+ and CD8+ peripheral blood T cells from patchy and totalis/universalis alopecia areata patients and healthy controls. Biopsies were taken from tofacitinib-treated patients at baseline and at 4 and 24 weeks of treatment, and a later scalp biopsy was taken in several of the tofacitinib-treated patients. Clonality in the scalp was compared among normal scalp (n=4), patchy alopecia areata scalp (n=8), and alopecia totalis/universalis scalp (n=8). RNA was extracted with the PAXgene miRNA kit for fixed scalp, the miRNeasy kit for PBMCs, and the RNeasy kit for mouse skin. TCRbeta CDR3 regions were amplified by immunoSEQ multiplex PCR with 35 Vbeta forward and 13 Jbeta reverse primers.

On the study overall, not on this receptor specifically: During tofacitinib treatment, many expanded lesional clones remained in scalp and blood, and this persistence may partly explain relapse after treatment is stopped. Because the treated cohort was small and had just a single nonresponder, larger studies are needed to establish links between baseline CD8+ expansion and response. Higher clonality and more expanded CD8+ clones were observed in lesional scalp than in normal scalp, particularly in alopecia totalis/universalis, a finding suggestive of antigenic drive. Shared TCR sequences between patients were less evident than in mice, which may be partly attributable to HLA diversity in the patient population. Tofacitinib significantly lowered scalp clonality and the number of expanded CD8+ clones among the top 100 scalp clones. Scalp TCR repertoire analysis is complicated because resident alphabeta T cells in normal human skin are also sequenced, whereas mouse skin is dominated by gammadelta T cells.

The time point label here, explained by the study, means: 20 to 30 weeks on oral tofacitinib. The treatment or condition label here, explained by the study, means: oral pan-JAK inhibitor, 5-10 mg twice daily. Lesional scalp punch biopsies and peripheral blood were collected from alopecia areata patients. PBMCs were separated by density centrifugation and stained for CD3, CD4 and CD8, after which CD4+ and CD8+ T cells were sorted on a FACSAria. Receptor amplification or capture employed the immunoSEQ multiplex PCR assay. For TCR sequencing, RNA was extracted from every sample and reverse transcribed into cDNA to serve as template. SuperScript III was used for first-strand cDNA synthesis, primed with a 2:1 mix of oligo-dT and random hexamers. Amplification bias was assessed with a synthetic immune receptor repertoire, and residual bias was removed computationally. The study's processing was this. Raw reads were preprocessed for error removal, and CDR3 was defined according to IMGT conventions as running from the conserved cysteine to phenylalanine. Clonality was computed as 1 minus the Shannon entropy, with the entropy normalized by log2 of the number of productive unique TCRs. Whether scalp clones were CD4 or CD8 was inferred by matching scalp TCRbeta sequences against CD4 and CD8 repertoires sorted from blood. Here the immuneACCESS table is served through TCRdb, limited to in-frame sequences with V and J called. Missing clones are a known gap in these copies; in checked studies unresolved V genes cover under half, and the rest lacks a known reason. V and J calls and clone size are those listed in that table; D and trimming were worked out from the DNA. The sample yields over 80,000 clones; 40% to 50% were counted once. Clones ranked in the top ten supply around 20% of the sample.

This clone was counted at least ten times. The antigen this receptor binds is unknown. The junction shows a germline mismatch at one end, possibly a read error. Measured from the cysteine to the phenylalanine, the CDR3 is 14 residues long. Just the 42-base CDR3 DNA is kept, in frame starting at base 1. The germline V gene provides CDR1 ENHRY and CDR2 SYGVKD. Sequencing used CD8+ T cells sorted from blood, obtained at week 24, from a patient treated with tofacitinib. The receptor comes from a human donor with alopecia areata. The chain joins TRBV10-3 to TRBJ2-1; the best D guess is TRBD2, with 5 bases matching. The CDR3 here reads CASSYTREGNEQFF. The nucleotides are TGTGCCAGCAGTTACACACGGGAAGGCAATGAGCAGTTCTTC.